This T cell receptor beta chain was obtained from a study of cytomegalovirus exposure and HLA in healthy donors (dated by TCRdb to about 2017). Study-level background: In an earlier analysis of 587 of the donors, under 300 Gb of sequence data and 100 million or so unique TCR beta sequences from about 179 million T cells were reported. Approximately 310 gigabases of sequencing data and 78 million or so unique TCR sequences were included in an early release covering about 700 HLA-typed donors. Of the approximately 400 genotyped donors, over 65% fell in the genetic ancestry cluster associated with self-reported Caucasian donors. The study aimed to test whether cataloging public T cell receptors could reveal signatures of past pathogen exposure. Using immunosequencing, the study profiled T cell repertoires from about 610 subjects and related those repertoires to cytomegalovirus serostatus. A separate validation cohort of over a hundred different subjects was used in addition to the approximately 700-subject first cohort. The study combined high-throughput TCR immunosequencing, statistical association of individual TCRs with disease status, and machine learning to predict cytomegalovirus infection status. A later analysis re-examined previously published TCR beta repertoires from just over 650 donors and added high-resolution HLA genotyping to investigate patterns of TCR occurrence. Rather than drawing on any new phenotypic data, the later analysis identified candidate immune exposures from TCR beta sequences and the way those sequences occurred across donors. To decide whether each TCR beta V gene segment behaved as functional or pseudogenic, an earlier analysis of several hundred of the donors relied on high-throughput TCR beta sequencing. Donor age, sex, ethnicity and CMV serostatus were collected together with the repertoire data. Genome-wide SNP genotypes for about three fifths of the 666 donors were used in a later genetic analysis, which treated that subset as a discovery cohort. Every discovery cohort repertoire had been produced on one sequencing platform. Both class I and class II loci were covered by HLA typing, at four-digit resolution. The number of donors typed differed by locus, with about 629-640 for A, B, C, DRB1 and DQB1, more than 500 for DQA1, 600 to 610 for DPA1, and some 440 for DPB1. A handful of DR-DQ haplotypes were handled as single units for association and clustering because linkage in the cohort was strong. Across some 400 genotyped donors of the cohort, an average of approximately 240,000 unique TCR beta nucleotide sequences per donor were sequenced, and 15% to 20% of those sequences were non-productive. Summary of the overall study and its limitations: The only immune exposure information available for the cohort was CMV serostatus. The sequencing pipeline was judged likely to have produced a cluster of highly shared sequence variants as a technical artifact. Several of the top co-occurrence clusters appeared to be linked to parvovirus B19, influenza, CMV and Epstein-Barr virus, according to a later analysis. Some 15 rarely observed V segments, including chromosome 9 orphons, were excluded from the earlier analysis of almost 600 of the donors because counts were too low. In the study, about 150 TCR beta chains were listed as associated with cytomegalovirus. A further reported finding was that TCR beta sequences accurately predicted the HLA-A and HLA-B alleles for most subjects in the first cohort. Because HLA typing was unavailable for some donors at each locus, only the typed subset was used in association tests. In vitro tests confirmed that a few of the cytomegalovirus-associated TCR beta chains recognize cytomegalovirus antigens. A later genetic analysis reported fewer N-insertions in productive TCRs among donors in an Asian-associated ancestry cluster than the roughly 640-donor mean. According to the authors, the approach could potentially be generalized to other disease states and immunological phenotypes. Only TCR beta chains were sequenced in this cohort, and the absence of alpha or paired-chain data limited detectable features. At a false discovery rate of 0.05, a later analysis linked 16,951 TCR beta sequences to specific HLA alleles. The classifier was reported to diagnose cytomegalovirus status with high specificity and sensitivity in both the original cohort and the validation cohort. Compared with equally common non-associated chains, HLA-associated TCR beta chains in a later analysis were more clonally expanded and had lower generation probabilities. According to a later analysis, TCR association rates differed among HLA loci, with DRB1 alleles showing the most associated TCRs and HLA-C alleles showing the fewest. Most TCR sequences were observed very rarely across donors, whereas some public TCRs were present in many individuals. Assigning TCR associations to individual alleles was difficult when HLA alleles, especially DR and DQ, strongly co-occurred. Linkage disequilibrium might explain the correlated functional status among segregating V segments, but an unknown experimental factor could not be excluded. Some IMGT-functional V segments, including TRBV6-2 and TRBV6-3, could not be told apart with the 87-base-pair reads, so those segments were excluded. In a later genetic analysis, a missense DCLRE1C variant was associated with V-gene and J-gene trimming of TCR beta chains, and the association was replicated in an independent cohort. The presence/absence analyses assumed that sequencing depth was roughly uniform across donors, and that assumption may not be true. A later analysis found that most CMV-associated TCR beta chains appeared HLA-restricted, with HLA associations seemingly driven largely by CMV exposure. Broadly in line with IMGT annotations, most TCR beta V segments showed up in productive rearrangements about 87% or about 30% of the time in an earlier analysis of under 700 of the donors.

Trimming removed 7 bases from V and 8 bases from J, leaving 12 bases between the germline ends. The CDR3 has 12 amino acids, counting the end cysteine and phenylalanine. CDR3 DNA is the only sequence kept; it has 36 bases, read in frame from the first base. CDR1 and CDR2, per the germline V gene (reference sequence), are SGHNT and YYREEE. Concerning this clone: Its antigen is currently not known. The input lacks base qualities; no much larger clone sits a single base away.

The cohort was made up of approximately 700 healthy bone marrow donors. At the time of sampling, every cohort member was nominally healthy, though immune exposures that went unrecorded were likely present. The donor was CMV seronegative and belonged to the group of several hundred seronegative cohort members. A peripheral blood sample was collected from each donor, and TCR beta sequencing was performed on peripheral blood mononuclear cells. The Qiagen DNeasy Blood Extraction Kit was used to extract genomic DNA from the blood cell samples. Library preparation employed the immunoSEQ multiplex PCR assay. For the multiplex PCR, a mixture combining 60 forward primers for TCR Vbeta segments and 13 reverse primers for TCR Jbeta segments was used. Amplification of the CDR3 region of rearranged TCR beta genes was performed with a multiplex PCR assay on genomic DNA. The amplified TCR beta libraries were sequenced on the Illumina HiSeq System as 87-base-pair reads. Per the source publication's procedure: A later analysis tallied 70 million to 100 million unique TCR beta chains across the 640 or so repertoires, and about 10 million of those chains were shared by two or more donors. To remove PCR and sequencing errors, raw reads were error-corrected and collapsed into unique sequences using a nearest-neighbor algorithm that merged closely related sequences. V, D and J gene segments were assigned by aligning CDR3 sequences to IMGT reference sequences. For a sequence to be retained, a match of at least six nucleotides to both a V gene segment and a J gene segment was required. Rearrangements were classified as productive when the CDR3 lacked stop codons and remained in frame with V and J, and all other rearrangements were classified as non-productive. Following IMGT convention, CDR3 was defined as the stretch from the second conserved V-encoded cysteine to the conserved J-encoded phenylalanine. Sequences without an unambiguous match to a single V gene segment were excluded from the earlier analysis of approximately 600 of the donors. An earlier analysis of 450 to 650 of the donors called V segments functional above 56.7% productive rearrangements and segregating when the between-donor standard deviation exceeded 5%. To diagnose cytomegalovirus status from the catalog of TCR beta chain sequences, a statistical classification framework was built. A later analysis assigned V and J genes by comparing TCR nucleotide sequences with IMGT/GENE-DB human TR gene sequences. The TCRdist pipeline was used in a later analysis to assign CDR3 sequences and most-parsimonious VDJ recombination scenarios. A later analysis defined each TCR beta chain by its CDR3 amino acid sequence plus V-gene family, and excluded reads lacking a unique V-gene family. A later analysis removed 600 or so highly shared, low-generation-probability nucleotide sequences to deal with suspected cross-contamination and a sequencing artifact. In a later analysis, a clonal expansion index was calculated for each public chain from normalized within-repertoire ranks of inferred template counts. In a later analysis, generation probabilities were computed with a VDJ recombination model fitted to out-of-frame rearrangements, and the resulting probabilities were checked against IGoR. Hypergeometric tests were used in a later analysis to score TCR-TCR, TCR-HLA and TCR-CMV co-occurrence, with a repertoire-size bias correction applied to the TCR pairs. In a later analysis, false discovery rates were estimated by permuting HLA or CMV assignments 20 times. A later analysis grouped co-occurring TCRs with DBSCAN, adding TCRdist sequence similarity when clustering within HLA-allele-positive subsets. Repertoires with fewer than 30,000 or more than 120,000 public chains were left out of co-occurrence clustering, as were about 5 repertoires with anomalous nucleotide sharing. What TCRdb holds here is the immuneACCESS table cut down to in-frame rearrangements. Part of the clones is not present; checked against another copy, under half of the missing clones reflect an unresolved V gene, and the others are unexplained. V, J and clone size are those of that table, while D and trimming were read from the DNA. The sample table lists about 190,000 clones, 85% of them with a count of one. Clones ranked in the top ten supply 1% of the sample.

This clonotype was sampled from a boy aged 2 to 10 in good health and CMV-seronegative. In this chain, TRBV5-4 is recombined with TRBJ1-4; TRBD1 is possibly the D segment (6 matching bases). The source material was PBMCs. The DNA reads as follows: TGTGCCAGCGGGGGCGAGGGGGAAAAACTGTTTTTT. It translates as CASGGEGEKLFF. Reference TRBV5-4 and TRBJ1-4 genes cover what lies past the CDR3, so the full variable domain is ETGVTQSPTHLIKTRGQQVTLRCSSQSGHNTVSWYQQALGQGPQFIFQYYREEENGRGNFPPRFSGLQFPNYSSELNVNALELDDSALYLCASGGEGEKLFFGSGTQLSVL.